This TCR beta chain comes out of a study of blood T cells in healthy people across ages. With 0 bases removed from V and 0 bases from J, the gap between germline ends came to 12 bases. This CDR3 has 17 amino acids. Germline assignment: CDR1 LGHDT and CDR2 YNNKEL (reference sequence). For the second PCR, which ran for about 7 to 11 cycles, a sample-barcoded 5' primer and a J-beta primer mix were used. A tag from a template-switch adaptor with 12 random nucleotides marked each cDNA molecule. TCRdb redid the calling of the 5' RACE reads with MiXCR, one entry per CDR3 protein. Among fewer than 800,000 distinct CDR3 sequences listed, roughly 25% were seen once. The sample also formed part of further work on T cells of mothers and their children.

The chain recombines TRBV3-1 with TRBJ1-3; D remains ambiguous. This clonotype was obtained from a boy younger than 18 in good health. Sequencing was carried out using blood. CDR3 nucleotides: TGTGCCAGCAGCCAAGATCCCCTCCGTCACTCTGGAAACACCATATATTTT. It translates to CASSQDPLRHSGNTIYF. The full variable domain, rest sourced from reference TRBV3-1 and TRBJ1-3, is DTAVSQTPKYLVTQMGNDKSIKCEQNLGHDTMYWYKQDSKKFLKIMFSYNNKELIINETVPNRFSPKSPDKAHLNLHINSLELGDSAVYFCASSQDPLRHSGNTIYFGEGSWLTVV.